The present T cell receptor beta chain was sequenced within a study of blood T cells in healthy people across ages. Findings of the study overall: Per million T cells, TCR beta diversity dropped roughly linearly as age increased.

In the case of this clonotype: Its antigen is unknown.

Next came a second PCR, run for about 7 to 11 cycles, which used a sample-barcoded 5' primer along with a J-beta primer mix. One entry per CDR3 protein, called by TCRdb with MiXCR from the 5' RACE reads. Among some 640,000 distinct CDR3 sequences listed, 49% were seen once. This sequence originates from a woman aged 55-69 years in good health. Sequenced input: blood.

CDR3 DNA: TGTGCCAGCACCCCAGGAGGGCGGGGGAGCACAGATACGCAGTATTTT. Encoded protein: CASTPGGRGSTDTQYF. This chain links TRBV9 with TRBJ2-3, with TRBD2 identical over 7 bases. The CDR3 contains 16 residues. Germline CDR1 is SGDLS and CDR2 is YYNGEE. After removal of 6 bases from V and 0 bases from J, the junction contained 10 bases not matched to a gene.